The text below deals with one T cell receptor (beta chain). The sample comes from a study of T cell changes during pregnancy in multiple sclerosis. The repertoire was sequenced with immunoSEQ multiplex PCR; TCRdb's copy has only in-frame clones and lacks some. The sample includes some 75,000 clones, 90% to 95% of them seen just once. The sample was peripheral blood, taken in the second trimester of pregnancy. The TCR sequence derives from a female donor with multiple sclerosis, enrolled in a pregnancy study.

The CDR3 DNA reads TGTGCCAGCAGCCTCGGCAGGGGCCCCTACAATGAGCAGTTCTTC. Translated, it gives CASSLGRGPYNEQFF. V usage is TRBV13 and J usage is TRBJ2-1; D perhaps matches TRBD1 (6 bases). Germline V gene lookup returns CDR1 PRHDT and CDR2 FYEKMQ (reference sequence). V lost 5 bases and J lost 2, with 13 bases in between. This CDR3 is built from 15 residues.